This TCR beta chain was sequenced during a study of T-cell reconstitution after alpha-beta-depleted transplantation in children. CDR3 length: 15 residues. CDR1 and CDR2 from the germline V gene are DFQATT and SNEGSKA (reference sequence). Unmatched junction bases numbered 10, after V lost 1 base and J lost 8 bases. Only a few counts were recorded for this clonotype. TCRbeta library preparation incorporated unique molecular identifiers. A single record per CDR3 protein comes from TCRdb applying MiXCR to the PCR reads. This table has around 340,000 distinct CDR3 sequences, more than 10% appearing once. The chain joins TRBV20-1 to TRBJ2-3; 9 positions agree with TRBD1. Sequencing used PBMCs, obtained from the stem cell graft. The TCR was taken from a human donor who donated a stem cell graft to a child with Fanconi anemia. For the CDR3, the DNA is TGCAGTGCTAGAGGGGAGACAGGGGGTTCTGGTACGCAGTATTTT. It is translated as CSARGETGGSGTQYF.